This TCR beta chain came from a study of cytomegalovirus exposure and HLA in healthy donors. Germline CDR1 and CDR2: ENHRY and SYGVKD. The V segment lost 4 bases and the J segment 2 bases; nucleotides outside the gene matches: 5. The CDR3 has 16 residues. This clone has just one count. The antigen is not known. Regarding the study as a whole: CMV serostatus was the sole immune exposure data available.

It was with 60 Vbeta and 13 Jbeta primers that the PCR ran. Sequencing was performed with immunoSEQ multiplex PCR; in TCRdb, only in-frame clones are kept and a portion is missing. The sample contains a few hundred thousand clones, nearly 95% of which appear only once. J is TRBJ2-1 and V is TRBV10-3; 10 bases are shared with TRBD2. Material: PBMCs. The sequence was obtained from a girl aged 2-15 years in good health and CMV-seronegative. CDR3 DNA sequence: TGTGCCATCAGTGCGGAAAGCGGGAGGGCCTACAATGAGCAGTTCTTC. This translates into CAISAESGRAYNEQFF.